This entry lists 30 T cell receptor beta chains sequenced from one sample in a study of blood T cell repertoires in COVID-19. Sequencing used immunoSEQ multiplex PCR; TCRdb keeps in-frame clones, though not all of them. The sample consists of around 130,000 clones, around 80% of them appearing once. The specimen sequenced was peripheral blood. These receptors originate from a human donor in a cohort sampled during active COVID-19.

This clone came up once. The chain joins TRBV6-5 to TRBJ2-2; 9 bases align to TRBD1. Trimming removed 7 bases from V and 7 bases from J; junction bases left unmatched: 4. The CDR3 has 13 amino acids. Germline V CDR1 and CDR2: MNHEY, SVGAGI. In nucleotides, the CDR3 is TGTGCCAGCATCAACAGGGGGCGCGGGGAGCTGTTTTTT. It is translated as CASINRGRGELFF.

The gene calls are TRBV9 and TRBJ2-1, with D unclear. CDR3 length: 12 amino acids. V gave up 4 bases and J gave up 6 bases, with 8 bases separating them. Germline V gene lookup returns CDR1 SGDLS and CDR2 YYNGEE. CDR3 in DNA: TGTGCCAGCAGCCCCCGTTTCAATGAGCAGTTCTTC. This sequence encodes CASSPRFNEQFF.

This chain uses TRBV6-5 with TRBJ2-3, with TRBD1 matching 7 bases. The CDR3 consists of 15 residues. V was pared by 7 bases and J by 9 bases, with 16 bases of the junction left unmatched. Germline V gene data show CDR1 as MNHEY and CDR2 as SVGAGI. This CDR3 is CASNSRDSWRKTQYF. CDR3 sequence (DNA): TGTGCCAGCAATTCCCGGGACAGTTGGCGGAAGACGCAGTATTTT.

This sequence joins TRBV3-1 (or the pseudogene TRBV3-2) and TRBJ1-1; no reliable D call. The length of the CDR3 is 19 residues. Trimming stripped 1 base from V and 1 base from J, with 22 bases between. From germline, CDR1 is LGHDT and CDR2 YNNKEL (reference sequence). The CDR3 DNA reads TGTGCCAGCAGCCAAGTCGTCGCCCGTTGGCACTATCAGAACACTGAAGCTTTCTTT. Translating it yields CASSQVVARWHYQNTEAFF.

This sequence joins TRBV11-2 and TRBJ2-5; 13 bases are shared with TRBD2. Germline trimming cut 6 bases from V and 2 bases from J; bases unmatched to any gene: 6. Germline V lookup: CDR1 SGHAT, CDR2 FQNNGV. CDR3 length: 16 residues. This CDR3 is CASRRTSGGFQETQYF. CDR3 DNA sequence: TGTGCCAGCAGACGGACTAGCGGGGGCTTTCAAGAGACCCAGTACTTC.

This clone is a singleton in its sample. The CDR3 loop reads CASSVGREKVEQYF. CDR3 sequence (DNA): TGTGCCAGCAGCGTGGGACGGGAGAAAGTCGAGCAGTACTTC. This chain joins TRBV9 and TRBJ2-7; D perhaps matches TRBD2 (6 bases). The CDR3 totals 14 residues. Germline values: CDR1 SGDLS, CDR2 YYNGEE. Trimming took 2 bases from V and 6 from J, leaving 15 bases between them.

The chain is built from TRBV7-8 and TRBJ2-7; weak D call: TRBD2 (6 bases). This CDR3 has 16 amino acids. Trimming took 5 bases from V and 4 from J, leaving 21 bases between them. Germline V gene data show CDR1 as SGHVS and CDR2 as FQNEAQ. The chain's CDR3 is CASSPAPSGPTYEQYF. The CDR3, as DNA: TGTGCCAGCAGCCCAGCCCCGAGCGGGCCGACTTACGAGCAGTACTTC.

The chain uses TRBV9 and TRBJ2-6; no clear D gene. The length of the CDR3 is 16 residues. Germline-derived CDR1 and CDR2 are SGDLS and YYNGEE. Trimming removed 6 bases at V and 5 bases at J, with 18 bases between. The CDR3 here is CASNISFFSWANVLTF. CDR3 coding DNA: TGTGCCAGCAACATTTCTTTTTTTTCTTGGGCCAACGTCCTGACTTTC.

The CDR3 nucleotides are TGCGCCAGCAGCTTGTTAGTAGGGGGCAGCGGGGAGCTGTTTTTT. It translates to CASSLLVGGSGELFF. This rearrangement joins TRBV5-1 to TRBJ2-2, with 7 bases aligning to TRBD1. V was clipped by 1 base and J by 7 bases; unmatched bases: 7. Germline CDR1 reads SGHRS; CDR2 reads YFSETQ. The CDR3 is 15 residues long.

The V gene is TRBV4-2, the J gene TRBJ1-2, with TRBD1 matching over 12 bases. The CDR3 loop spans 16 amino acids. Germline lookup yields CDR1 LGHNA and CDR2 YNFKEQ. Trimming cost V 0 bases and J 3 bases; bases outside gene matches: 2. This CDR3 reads CASSQEGTGGHYGYTF. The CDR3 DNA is TGTGCCAGCAGCCAAGAGGGGACAGGGGGCCACTATGGCTACACCTTC.

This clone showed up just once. CDR3 nucleotides: TGTGCCAGCAGTCCAGGGGGCTTCAACAATGAGCAGTTCTTC. Amino acid sequence: CASSPGGFNNEQFF. The V and J genes are TRBV27 and TRBJ2-1; 8 nucleotides match TRBD1. J was trimmed by 5 bases and V by 5 bases; bases with no gene match: 5. This CDR3 has 14 amino acids. CDR1 and CDR2 (germline): MNHEY, SMNVEV (reference sequence).

The CDR3 DNA follows: TGTGCCAGCAGGGCCGGGACTAACTACGAGCAGTACTTC. This codes for CASRAGTNYEQYF. The V and J genes are TRBV2 and TRBJ2-7; 7 bases fit TRBD2. Germline CDR1 and CDR2: SNHLY and FYNNEI. The CDR3 has 13 amino acids. V lost 6 bases to trimming and J lost 3 bases; unmatched junction nucleotides: 5.

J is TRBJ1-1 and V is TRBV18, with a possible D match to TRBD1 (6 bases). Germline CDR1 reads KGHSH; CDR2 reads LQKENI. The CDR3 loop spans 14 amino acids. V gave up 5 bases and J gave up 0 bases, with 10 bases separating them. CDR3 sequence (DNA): TGTGCCAGCTCAGTGGGACAATTGAACACTGAAGCTTTCTTT. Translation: CASSVGQLNTEAFF. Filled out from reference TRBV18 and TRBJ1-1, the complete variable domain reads NAGVMQNPRHLVRRRGQEARLRCSPMKGHSHVYWYRQLPEEGLKFMVYLQKENIIDESGMPKERFSAEFPKEGPSILRIQQVVRGDSAAYFCASSVGQLNTEAFFGQGTRLTVV.

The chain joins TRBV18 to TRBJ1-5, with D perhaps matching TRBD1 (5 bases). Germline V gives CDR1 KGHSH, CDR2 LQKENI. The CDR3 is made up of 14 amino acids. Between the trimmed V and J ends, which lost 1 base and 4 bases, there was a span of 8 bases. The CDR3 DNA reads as TGTGCCAGCTCACCACAGGGGAGGAATCAGCCCCAGCATTTT. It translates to CASSPQGRNQPQHF.

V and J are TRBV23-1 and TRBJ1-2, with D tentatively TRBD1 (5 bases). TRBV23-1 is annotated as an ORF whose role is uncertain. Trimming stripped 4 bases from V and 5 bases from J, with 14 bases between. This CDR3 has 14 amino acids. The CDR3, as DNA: TGCGCCAGCAGTCCCTGTCAAGGGGCTTATGGCTACACCTTC. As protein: CASSPCQGAYGYTF.

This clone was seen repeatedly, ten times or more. The CDR3 nucleotides are TGTGCCAGCAGTTTATGGCGGGGGGAGAAAACAGATACGCAGTATTTT. This gives the protein CASSLWRGEKTDTQYF. This chain links TRBV28 with TRBJ2-3; TRBD2 agrees at 8 bases. CDR1 is MDHEN, CDR2 SYDVKM, per germline. J was trimmed by 3 bases and V by 0 bases; bases with no gene match: 5. The CDR3 totals 16 residues.

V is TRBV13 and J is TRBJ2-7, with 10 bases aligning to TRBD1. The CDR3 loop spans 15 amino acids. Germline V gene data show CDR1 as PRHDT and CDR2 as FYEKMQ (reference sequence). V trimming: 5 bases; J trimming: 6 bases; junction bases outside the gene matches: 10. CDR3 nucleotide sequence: TGTGCCAGCAGCGTAACCGGGACAGGGGATACCGAGCAGTACTTC. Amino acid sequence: CASSVTGTGDTEQYF.

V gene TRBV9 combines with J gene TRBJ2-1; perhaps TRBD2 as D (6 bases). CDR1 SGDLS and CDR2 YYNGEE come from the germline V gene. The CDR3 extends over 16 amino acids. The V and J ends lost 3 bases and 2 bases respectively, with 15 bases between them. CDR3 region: CASSDLRDSPYNEQFF. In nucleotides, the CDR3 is TGTGCCAGCAGCGACCTCCGGGACTCTCCCTACAATGAGCAGTTCTTC.

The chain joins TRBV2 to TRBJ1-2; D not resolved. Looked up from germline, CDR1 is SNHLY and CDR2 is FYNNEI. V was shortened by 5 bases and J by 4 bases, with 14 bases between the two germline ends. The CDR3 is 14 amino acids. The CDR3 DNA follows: TGTGCCAGCAGTCTTTCACTGCTGCTCTATGGCTACACCTTC. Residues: CASSLSLLLYGYTF.

The CDR3 DNA follows: TGTGCCAGCAGAACACCGAACACTGAAGCTTTCTTT. Translation: CASRTPNTEAFF. The J gene is TRBJ1-1, the V gene TRBV7-9; no reliable D call. Trimming took off 6 bases at V and 1 base at J, with 6 bases between the two ends. Germline values: CDR1 SEHNR, CDR2 FQNEAQ (reference sequence). The CDR3 covers 12 residues.

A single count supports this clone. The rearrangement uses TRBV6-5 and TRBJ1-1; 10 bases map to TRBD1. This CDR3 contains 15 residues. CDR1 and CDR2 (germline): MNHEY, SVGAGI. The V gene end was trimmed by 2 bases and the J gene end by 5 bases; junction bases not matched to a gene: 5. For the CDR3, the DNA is TGTGCCAGCAGTTACGACAGGGGGCGAGAAACTGAAGCTTTCTTT. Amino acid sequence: CASSYDRGRETEAFF.

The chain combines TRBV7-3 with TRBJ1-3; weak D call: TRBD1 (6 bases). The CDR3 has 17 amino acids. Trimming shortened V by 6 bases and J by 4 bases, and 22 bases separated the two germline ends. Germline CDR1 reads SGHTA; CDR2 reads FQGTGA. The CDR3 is CASSLVPQGSLGNTIYF. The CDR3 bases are TGTGCCAGCAGTTTAGTACCTCAGGGGTCCTTGGGAAACACCATATATTTT.

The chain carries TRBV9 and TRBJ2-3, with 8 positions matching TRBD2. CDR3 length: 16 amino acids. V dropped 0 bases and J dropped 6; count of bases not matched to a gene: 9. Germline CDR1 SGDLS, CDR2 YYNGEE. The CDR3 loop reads CASSVGGTSNGDTQYF. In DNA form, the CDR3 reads TGTGCCAGCAGCGTAGGCGGGACTAGTAACGGGGATACGCAGTATTTT.

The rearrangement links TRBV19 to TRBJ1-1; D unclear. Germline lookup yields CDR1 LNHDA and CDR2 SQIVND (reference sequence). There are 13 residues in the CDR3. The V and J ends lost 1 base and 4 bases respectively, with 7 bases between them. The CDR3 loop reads CASSIGEGTEAFF. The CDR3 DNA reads TGTGCCAGTAGTATAGGCGAGGGCACTGAAGCTTTCTTT.

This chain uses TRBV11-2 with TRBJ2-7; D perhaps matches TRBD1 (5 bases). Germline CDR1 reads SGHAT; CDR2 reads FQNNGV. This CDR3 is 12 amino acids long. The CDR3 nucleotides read TGTGCCAGCAGCCACCACTCAGGGCTCCACTCCGTC. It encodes CASSHHSGLHSV.

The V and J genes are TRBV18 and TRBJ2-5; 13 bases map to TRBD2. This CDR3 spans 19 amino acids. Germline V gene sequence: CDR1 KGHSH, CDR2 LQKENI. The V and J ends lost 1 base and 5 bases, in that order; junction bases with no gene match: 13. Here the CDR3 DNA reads TGTGCCAGCTCACCACTCATCCTTCGAACTAGCGGGGGGGCCGAGACCCAGTACTTC. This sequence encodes CASSPLILRTSGGAETQYF.

CDR3 sequence: CASSDPGQGTNTGELFF. Written as DNA, the CDR3 is TGTGCCAGCAGTGACCCGGGACAGGGAACGAACACCGGGGAGCTGTTTTTT. The chain recombines TRBV25-1 with TRBJ2-2; 9 bases line up with TRBD1. Germline loops: CDR1 MGHDK, CDR2 SYGVNS. The J segment lost 0 bases and the V segment lost 3 bases, leaving 5 bases of the junction unmatched. This CDR3 contains 17 residues. Full variable domain (rest looked up from reference TRBV25-1 and TRBJ2-2): EADIYQTPRYLVIGTGKKITLECSQTMGHDKMYWYQQDPGMELHLIHYSYGVNSTEKGDLSSESTVSRIRTEHFPLTLESARPSHTSQYLCASSDPGQGTNTGELFFGEGSRLTVL.

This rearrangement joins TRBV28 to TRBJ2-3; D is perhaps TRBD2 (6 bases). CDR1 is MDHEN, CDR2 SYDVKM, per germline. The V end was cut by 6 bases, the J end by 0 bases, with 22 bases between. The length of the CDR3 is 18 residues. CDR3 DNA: TGTGCCAGCAGACCCCTCCTTAGCGGTAATCCTAGCACAGATACGCAGTATTTT. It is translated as CASRPLLSGNPSTDTQYF.

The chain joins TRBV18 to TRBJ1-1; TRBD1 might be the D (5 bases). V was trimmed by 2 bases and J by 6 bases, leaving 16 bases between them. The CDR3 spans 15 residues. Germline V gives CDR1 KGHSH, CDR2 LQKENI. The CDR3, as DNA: TGTGCCAGCTCACCATCAACGGGGGTGAAGGCTGAAGCTTTCTTT. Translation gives CASSPSTGVKAEAFF. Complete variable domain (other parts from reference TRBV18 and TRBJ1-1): NAGVMQNPRHLVRRRGQEARLRCSPMKGHSHVYWYRQLPEEGLKFMVYLQKENIIDESGMPKERFSAEFPKEGPSILRIQQVVRGDSAAYFCASSPSTGVKAEAFFGQGTRLTVV.

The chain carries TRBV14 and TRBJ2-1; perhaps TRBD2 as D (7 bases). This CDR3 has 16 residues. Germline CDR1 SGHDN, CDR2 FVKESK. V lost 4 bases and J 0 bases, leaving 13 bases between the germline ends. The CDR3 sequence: CASSRGGGFSYNEQFF. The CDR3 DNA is TGTGCCAGCAGCCGGGGCGGGGGCTTCTCCTACAATGAGCAGTTCTTC.